This T cell receptor (beta chain) was sequenced for a study of regulatory T cells in long-lasting Graves disease. Study-wide findings and caveats: There were preferences for TRBV28, TRBJ1-2 and TRBJ2-5 in persistent disease.

This clonotype was counted at least ten times. What it binds is not known. Through Arm-PCR of CDR3 regions and iRepertoire HTBI primers, TCR beta libraries were built. One entry per CDR3 protein results from TCRdb running MiXCR on the multiplex PCR reads. The data show roughly 360,000 distinct CDR3 sequences, 10% to 15% seen once. CDR1 and CDR2 (germline): SGHVS, FQNEAQ. The CDR3 length is 15 residues. Trimming took off 2 bases at V and 3 bases at J, with 13 bases between the two ends. Time point given: newly diagnosed GD, antithyroid drugs for less than 3 months. Isolated PBMC RNA provided the starting material for the TCR library. In each case, Graves' disease was diagnosed per American Thyroid Association guidelines. These data also formed part of another study, on T cells in Graves' hyperthyroidism and ophthalmopathy. As that report states: Within blood appeared most thyroid clonotypes that had expanded above 0.001.

Sequenced material: peripheral blood mononuclear cells (PBMCs), taken at new diagnosis, from a patient treated with antithyroid drugs. The source of this sequence is a woman aged 18-35 years with Graves disease. This sequence joins TRBV7-8 and TRBJ2-5, with D unclear. The CDR3 here is CASSLLSGWKETQYF. The CDR3 coding sequence is TGTGCCAGCAGCTTATTGAGTGGTTGGAAAGAGACCCAGTACTTC.